This TCR beta chain was captured by sequencing in a study of T cell responses to AZD1222 COVID-19 vaccine. This table comes from immunoSEQ multiplex PCR, and its TCRdb copy is limited to in-frame clones, with some not included. The sample includes approximately 170,000 clones, 80% to 90% seen only once; the top ten take about 6.9%. Of note for this clone: Its antigen is not identified.

Points from the study as a whole: A mostly white British donor set with more females was recruited, and clonal diversity was possibly underestimated.

V dropped 6 bases and J dropped 4 bases, with 10 bases sitting between them. The CDR3 is 12 residues long. The V gene is TRBV12-3 or TRBV12-4, the J gene TRBJ2-7; the D is unclear. Sequenced material: peripheral blood, taken on day 0 of AZD1222 vaccination. This TCR derives from an adult in good health. The DNA of the CDR3 is TGTGCCAGCAGCCAAACAACGTACGAGCAGTACGTC. It specifies CASSQTTYEQYV.